This T cell receptor (beta chain) derives from a study of T cell clonality in common variable immunodeficiency. The sample holds many counts of this clone. The antigen is unknown. The read is 3 residues too short to cover the CDR3 end, so that end is filled in from the germline J gene. Both groups were predominantly of Caucasian heritage. Sequencing used immunoSEQ multiplex PCR; TCRdb keeps in-frame clones, though not all of them. Listed for the sample are some 38,000 clones, none seen a single time. V shed 2 bases, J shed 3 bases, and the junction held 2 bases outside the gene matches. Germline V CDR1 and CDR2: SGHNT, YYREEE (reference sequence). The CDR3 is 15 amino acids. The study, taken as a whole, reports: CVID subjects shared fewer TCRbeta clones than healthy controls did.

This clonotype originated in a person aged 18-70 years in good health. Sequencing was done on a sample of peripheral blood mononuclear cells. The gene calls are TRBV5-4 and TRBJ2-1; 10 positions match TRBD1. The sequenced CDR3 bases are TGTGCCAGCAGCTTCGGGACAGGGGTCTACAATGAG. Protein product: CASSFGTGVYNE. The entire CDR3 protein reads CASSFGTGVYNEQFF.